The following is a T cell receptor (beta chain) sequence with its context. Antigen: not known. The data were taken from a study of cytotoxic CD8 clonotypes in ibrutinib-treated CLL. The wider study: The patients comprised approximately ten relapsed/refractory and roughly 15 treatment-naive cases, under 18 IGHV unmutated.

Trimming cost V 2 bases and J 4 bases; bases outside gene matches: 5. The CDR3 spans 15 residues. Germline V gives CDR1 SGHTA, CDR2 FQGNSA. Sequencing was performed with immunoSEQ multiplex PCR; in TCRdb, only in-frame clones are kept and a portion is missing. This table holds around 310,000 clones, around four fifths found once. Broader study findings: Relative to age-matched healthy donors, clonality at baseline was higher, and it tracked circulating CD8+ T-cell counts.

The sample in question was PBMCs, obtained before ibrutinib treatment. V and J are TRBV7-2 and TRBJ1-5; 7 bases agree with TRBD1. The receptor was isolated from a human donor with chronic lymphocytic leukemia. The CDR3 sequence: CASSLSGTVNQPQHF. The CDR3 bases are TGTGCCAGCAGCTTATCCGGGACAGTAAATCAGCCCCAGCATTTT.